This record covers a single T cell receptor (beta chain). The antigen is undetermined. Germline loops: CDR1 MNHNS, CDR2 SASEGT. With 4 bases removed from V and 1 base from J, the gap between germline ends came to 8 bases. This CDR3 comprises 15 residues. This record belongs to a study of CD8 T cells in ankylosing spondylitis. Study-level results: It appeared that ankylosing spondylitis blood was characterized by a TCR beta motif of several highly homologous variants.

Making use of molecular barcodes, quantitative 5'-RACE generated TCR beta libraries. Via MiXCR, TCRdb re-called the 5' RACE reads, giving one row per CDR3 protein. The profile shows around 150,000 distinct CDR3 sequences, about 17% of them singletons. V and J are TRBV6-1 and TRBJ2-6; maybe TRBD1 (5 bases). The sequenced material came from blood, either unsorted or a sorted T cell fraction (not recorded which). This clonotype was obtained from a male donor with ankylosing spondylitis or in good health (not recorded which). The CDR3, as DNA: TGTGCCAGCAGTGGACAGCTTTCTGGGGCCAACGTCCTGACTTTC. This translates into CASSGQLSGANVLTF.